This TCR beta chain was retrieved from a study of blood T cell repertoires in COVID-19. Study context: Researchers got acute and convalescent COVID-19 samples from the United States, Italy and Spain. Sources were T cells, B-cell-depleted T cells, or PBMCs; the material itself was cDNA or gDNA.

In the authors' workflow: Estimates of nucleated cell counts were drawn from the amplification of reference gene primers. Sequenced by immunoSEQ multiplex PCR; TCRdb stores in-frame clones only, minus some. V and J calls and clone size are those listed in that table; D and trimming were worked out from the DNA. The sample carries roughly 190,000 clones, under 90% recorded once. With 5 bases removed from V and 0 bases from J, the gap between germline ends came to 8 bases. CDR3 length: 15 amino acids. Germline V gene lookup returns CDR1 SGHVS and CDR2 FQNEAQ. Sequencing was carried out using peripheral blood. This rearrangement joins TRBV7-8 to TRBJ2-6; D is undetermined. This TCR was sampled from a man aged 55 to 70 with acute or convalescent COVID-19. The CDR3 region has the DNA TGTGCCAGCAGCCAAAGCCACTCTGGGGCCAACGTCCTGACTTTC. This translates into CASSQSHSGANVLTF.